The 21 T cell receptor beta chains given below trace back to one sample, sequenced in a study of cytomegalovirus exposure and HLA in healthy donors. In the PCR, 60 Vbeta and 13 Jbeta primers were used. The method was immunoSEQ multiplex PCR; TCRdb's version includes in-frame clones alone and lacks a portion of them. The sample holds fewer than 150,000 clones; 70% to 80% are singletons and the top ten take 4.5% to 6.5%. Sequencing was done on a sample of PBMCs. The receptors originated from a male donor in good health and CMV-seronegative.

The genes are TRBV6-5 and TRBJ2-2; 10 positions match TRBD1. The germline CDR1 and CDR2 sequences are MNHEY and SVGAGI. This CDR3 spans 13 amino acids. The CDR3 spells CASRDRGGWELFF. The CDR3 DNA is TGTGCAAGCCGGGACAGGGGAGGGTGGGAGCTGTTTTTT.

This chain joins TRBV2 and TRBJ2-1; TRBD2 matches at 10 bases. CDR3 length: 13 residues. V lost 4 bases, J lost 10 bases, and 4 bases stayed unmatched. From germline, CDR1 is SNHLY and CDR2 FYNNEI. The DNA for the CDR3 is TGTGCCAGCAGTGTTCAGCGGGGGGGAGAGCAGTTCTTC. Amino acid sequence: CASSVQRGGEQFF.

This chain uses TRBV6-1 with TRBJ1-5, with D perhaps matching TRBD1 (5 bases). The CDR3 sequence is 13 residues long. Germline lookup yields CDR1 MNHNS and CDR2 SASEGT. V lost 3 bases, J lost 6 bases, and 9 bases lay in between. The CDR3 loop reads CASSEGTGQPQHF. The CDR3 DNA is TGTGCCAGCAGTGAGGGCACAGGTCAGCCCCAGCATTTT.

This clone was picked up a small number of times. V is TRBV2 and J is TRBJ2-3; TRBD2 matches 12 bases. CDR1 and CDR2 (germline): SNHLY, FYNNEI. Trimming removed 2 bases from V and 6 bases from J; junction bases left unmatched: 6. The CDR3 covers 16 residues. This chain's CDR3 is CASSEQLAGGADTQYF. CDR3 in DNA: TGTGCCAGCAGTGAACAACTAGCGGGGGGTGCTGATACGCAGTATTTT.

This chain joins TRBV9 and TRBJ2-3; D is possibly TRBD1 (6 bases). Germline lookup yields CDR1 SGDLS and CDR2 YYNGEE. CDR3 length: 17 residues. The V gene lost 0 bases and the J gene lost 0 bases, with 14 bases spanning the gap. Written as DNA, the CDR3 is TGTGCCAGCAGCGTAGGTGGGACGGACAGAAGCACAGATACGCAGTATTTT. It yields the protein CASSVGGTDRSTDTQYF.

The CDR3 coding sequence is TGTGCCAGCACTAGAAGAACAGGGGGAGATGGCTACACCTTC. It specifies CASTRRTGGDGYTF. The rearrangement links TRBV28 to TRBJ1-2; TRBD1 aligns across 8 bases. With 7 bases clipped from V and 6 bases from J, the junction kept 10 bases outside the gene matches. The CDR3 has 14 amino acids. The germline gives CDR1 MDHEN, CDR2 SYDVKM.

The rearrangement uses TRBV7-2 and TRBJ2-4, with 9 bases identical to TRBD1. The length of the CDR3 is 16 residues. V gave up 5 bases and J gave up 6 bases; unmatched junction bases: 11. Germline lookup yields CDR1 SGHTA and CDR2 FQGNSA. The CDR3 is CASSGGTGSWGNIQYF. CDR3 nucleotide sequence: TGTGCCAGCAGCGGGGGGACAGGGTCATGGGGAAACATTCAGTACTTC.

The chain joins TRBV5-1 to TRBJ2-3, with D possibly matching TRBD1 (6 bases). V was clipped by 4 bases and J by 6 bases, with 18 bases between them. Germline V gene sequence: CDR1 SGHRS, CDR2 YFSETQ. This CDR3 region has 15 residues. As DNA, the CDR3 is TGCGCCAGCAGCCCAGGGACATGGAAGTGGGATACGCAGTATTTT. Amino acids: CASSPGTWKWDTQYF.

The chain recombines TRBV19 with TRBJ1-1; the match to TRBD1 covers 10 bases. The J segment lost 0 bases and the V segment lost 7 bases, leaving 8 bases of the junction unmatched. The length of the CDR3 is 16 residues. Germline values: CDR1 LNHDA, CDR2 SQIVND (reference sequence). The chain's CDR3 is CASIPGQGLLNTEAFF. In DNA form, the CDR3 reads TGTGCCAGTATCCCGGGACAGGGGCTATTGAACACTGAAGCTTTCTTT.

This clone was seen just once. The V gene is TRBV6-5, the J gene TRBJ1-1; D not certain. Germline CDR1 MNHEY, CDR2 SVGAGI. Trimming stripped 2 bases from V and 5 bases from J, with 15 bases between. The length of the CDR3 is 15 residues. Here the CDR3 DNA reads TGTGCCAGCAGTTACGGTAGCGCCATCGGGACTGAAGCTTTCTTT. Translation: CASSYGSAIGTEAFF.

The chain uses TRBV13 and TRBJ2-1, with D unresolved. This CDR3 comprises 16 residues. The V gene lost 1 base and the J gene lost 0 bases, with 10 bases spanning the gap. Germline lookup yields CDR1 PRHDT and CDR2 FYEKMQ (reference sequence). The CDR3 protein is CASSLVRAYSYNEQFF. CDR3 bases: TGTGCCAGCAGCTTAGTTAGAGCCTACTCCTACAATGAGCAGTTCTTC.

The V gene is TRBV30, the J gene TRBJ1-1; D remains unclear. The CDR3 length is 11 residues. V lost 2 bases, J lost 5 bases, and 6 bases lay in between. CDR1 is GTSNPN and CDR2 is SVGIG in the germline V gene (reference sequence). The CDR3 is CAWSRGTEAFF. CDR3 DNA sequence: TGTGCCTGGAGTCGGGGAACTGAAGCTTTCTTT.

This clone was seen once. This chain uses TRBV5-1 with TRBJ2-1, with 8 bases lining up with TRBD1. The CDR3 covers 13 residues. V was pared by 5 bases and J by 7 bases, with 5 bases of the junction left unmatched. The germline gives CDR1 SGHRS, CDR2 YFSETQ. The CDR3 region has the DNA TGCGCCAGCAGAGGACAGGGCGAGAATGAGCAGTTCTTC. Its protein product is CASRGQGENEQFF.

This sequence joins TRBV7-9 and TRBJ1-2; TRBD1 matches 7 bases. CDR1 and CDR2 (germline): SEHNR, FQNEAQ (reference sequence). The CDR3 runs to 13 residues. After removal of 8 bases from V and 8 bases from J, the junction contained 11 bases not matched to a gene. CDR3 sequence: CASGPEGGWGYTF. The CDR3 DNA is TGTGCCAGCGGCCCTGAAGGGGGCTGGGGCTACACCTTC.

The rearrangement links TRBV6-5 to TRBJ2-6, with 11 bases aligning to TRBD1. CDR3 length: 15 amino acids. V lost 10 bases, J lost 4 bases, and 6 bases stayed unmatched. Germline lookup yields CDR1 MNHEY and CDR2 SVGAGI. The DNA of the CDR3 is TGTGCCATTGGACAGGGGGCTTCGGGGGCCAACGTCCTGACTTTC. Translating it yields CAIGQGASGANVLTF.

This chain links TRBV4-3 with TRBJ1-6; 9 bases agree with TRBD1. Germline CDR1 is LGHNA and CDR2 is YSLEER. After removal of 0 bases from V and 10 bases from J, the junction contained 4 bases not matched to a gene. The CDR3 length is 15 residues. The CDR3 spells CASSQDRGTGSPLHF. Here the CDR3 DNA reads TGCGCCAGCAGCCAAGATCGGGGGACAGGGTCACCCCTCCACTTT.

The V gene is TRBV5-1, the J gene TRBJ1-4; 8 bases map to TRBD1. The CDR3 loop spans 15 amino acids. With V trimmed by 4 bases and J by 7 bases, 9 bases remained unmatched. Germline values: CDR1 SGHRS, CDR2 YFSETQ. DNA of the CDR3: TGCGCCAGCAGCGACGCGACAGGGGTTATTGAAAAACTGTTTTTT. Its protein is CASSDATGVIEKLFF.

The chain is built from TRBV2 and TRBJ1-1; D gene ambiguous. CDR3 length: 13 residues. V lost 5 bases, J lost 1 base, and 8 bases lay in between. Germline V CDR1 and CDR2: SNHLY, FYNNEI. For the CDR3, the DNA is TGTGCCAGCAGTCCGACGGGGAACACTGAAGCTTTCTTT. Translating gives CASSPTGNTEAFF. Complete variable domain (other parts from reference TRBV2 and TRBJ1-1): EPEVTQTPSHQVTQMGQEVILRCVPISNHLYFYWYRQILGQKVEFLVSFYNNEISEKSEIFDDQFSVERPDGSNFTLKIRSTKLEDSAMYFCASSPTGNTEAFFGQGTRLTVV.

A few counts support this clone. The chain carries TRBV6-4 and TRBJ2-1, with 7 bases matching TRBD1. The ends lost 4 bases at V and 8 bases at J; junction bases unmatched: 8. Germline CDR1 reads MRHNA; CDR2 reads SNTAGT. The CDR3 totals 14 residues. The DNA of the CDR3 is TGTGCCAGCAGTGTAGGGACCCAGGGGGATGAGCAGTTCTTC. Its translation is CASSVGTQGDEQFF.

This chain uses TRBV7-2 with TRBJ2-3; TRBD1 matches at 8 bases. Germline CDR1 reads SGHTA; CDR2 reads FQGNSA. V gave up 3 bases and J gave up 5 bases; unmatched junction bases: 13. The CDR3 sequence is 17 residues long. The CDR3 region is CASSFLARTGLRDTQYF. Written as DNA, the CDR3 is TGTGCCAGCAGCTTTTTAGCTCGGACAGGGCTCAGAGATACGCAGTATTTT.

The J gene is TRBJ2-5, the V gene TRBV7-7, with D tentatively TRBD2 (5 bases). Germline CDR1 SSHAT, CDR2 FNYEAQ (reference sequence). V lost 5 bases and J lost 5, with 12 bases in between. This CDR3 contains 13 residues. The CDR3 reads CASSPRTVETQYF. For the CDR3, the DNA is TGTGCCAGCAGCCCGCGGACTGTTGAGACCCAGTACTTC. Full variable domain (remainder filled in from reference TRBV7-7 and TRBJ2-5): GAGVSQSPRYKVTKRGQDVTLRCDPISSHATLYWYQQALGQGPEFLTYFNYEAQPDKSGLPSDRFSAERPEGSISTLTIQRTEQRDSAMYRCASSPRTVETQYFGPGTRLLVL.